This record covers a single T cell receptor beta chain. In the original workflow: Reference gene primer amplification gave nucleated cell count estimates. The table came from immunoSEQ multiplex PCR; TCRdb's copy has only in-frame clones and leaves some out. V and J calls and clone size are those listed in that table; D and trimming were worked out from the DNA. In the table there are 440,000 or so clones, around 89% of which are singletons. This CDR3 is 18 amino acids long. V lost 1 base and J 1 base, leaving 14 bases between the germline ends. Per the germline V gene, CDR1 is LGHNT and CDR2 is FRNRAP. Seattle-derived patients entered the study during active infection and were followed longitudinally. The data derive from a study of blood T cell repertoires in COVID-19. Study as a whole: Sites in the United States, Italy and Spain provided acute and convalescent COVID-19 samples. In each case, the material was cDNA or gDNA derived from T cells, B-cell-depleted T cells, or PBMCs.

This sequence was found in a woman aged 40 to 55 with COVID-19, enrolled during active disease. The material sequenced was peripheral blood. The genes are TRBV12-5 and TRBJ2-6, with a tentative D call TRBD2 (5 bases). The CDR3 sequence: CASGLGRLAPSGANVLTF. The CDR3 DNA is TGTGCTAGTGGTTTGGGGAGGCTGGCCCCTTCTGGGGCCAACGTCCTGACTTTC.